These 32 T cell receptor beta chains share one sample of origin, sequenced in a study of T-cell reconstitution after alpha-beta-depleted transplantation in children. Preparation of the TCRbeta library used unique molecular identifiers. TCRdb processed the PCR reads anew with MiXCR; each CDR3 protein has one entry. The sample holds about 610,000 distinct CDR3 sequences; approximately 10% are singletons and the top ten take 4%. The sequenced sample was PBMCs from the stem cell graft donor, obtained from the stem cell graft. The receptor set was obtained from a human donor who donated a stem cell graft to a child with acute myeloid leukemia.

CDR3 protein: CARDWTPEGTSDETQYF. The CDR3 DNA reads as TGTGCCAGGGACTGGACCCCCGAAGGGACTAGCGACGAGACCCAGTACTTC. The chain carries TRBV28 and TRBJ2-5, with TRBD2 matching over 10 bases. The trim removed 9 bases at V and 5 bases at J, leaving 18 bases unmatched. The CDR3 sequence is 17 residues long. In germline, CDR1 is MDHEN, CDR2 SYDVKM.

The chain employs TRBV5-5 and TRBJ1-2; 9 bases are a match to TRBD1. The germline gives CDR1 SGHKS, CDR2 YYEKEE (reference sequence). Trimming cost V 4 bases and J 8 bases; bases outside gene matches: 6. The CDR3 has 13 residues. In DNA form, the CDR3 reads TGTGCCAGCAGCCCAAACAGGGGGCTCGGCTACACCTTC. This sequence encodes CASSPNRGLGYTF.

The rearrangement joins TRBV30 to TRBJ2-7, with 7 bases matching TRBD2. The CDR3 consists of 13 residues. J was trimmed by 0 bases and V by 2 bases; bases with no gene match: 1. Germline assignment: CDR1 GTSNPN and CDR2 SVGIG (reference sequence). The CDR3 nucleotides are TGTGCCTGGAGTAGCGGGACCTCCTACGAGCAGTACTTC. This codes for CAWSSGTSYEQYF. Full variable domain (remainder filled in from reference TRBV30 and TRBJ2-7): SQTIHQWPATLVQPVGSPLSLECTVEGTSNPNLYWYRQAAGRGLQLLFYSVGIGQISSEVPQNLSASRPQDRQFILSSKKLLLSDSGFYLCAWSSGTSYEQYFGPGTRLTVT.

This clonotype appeared many times. This chain joins TRBV7-9 and TRBJ2-1, with no clear D. CDR3 size: 13 residues. Per germline, CDR1 SEHNR and CDR2 FQNEAQ (reference sequence). The V gene lost 5 bases and the J gene lost 6 bases, with 11 bases spanning the gap. Written as DNA, the CDR3 is TGTGCCAGCAGCCCCGGAATATTCAATGAGCAGTTCTTC. Amino acid sequence: CASSPGIFNEQFF.

This clonotype was counted between two and nine times. V usage is TRBV4-3 and J usage is TRBJ2-1; 7 bases align to TRBD2. From germline, CDR1 is LGHNA and CDR2 YSLEER. The CDR3 loop spans 16 amino acids. V trimming: 0 bases; J trimming: 8 bases; junction bases outside the gene matches: 10. The DNA for the CDR3 is TGCGCCAGCAGCCAAGACCGAAGCGGGAAGGGTGATGAGCAGTTCTTC. This translates into CASSQDRSGKGDEQFF.

This clonotype was seen more than once but under ten times. This chain joins TRBV7-2 and TRBJ2-7, with 10 bases matching TRBD1. Per the germline V gene, CDR1 is SGHTA and CDR2 is FQGNSA. The CDR3 covers 15 residues. J was trimmed by 5 bases and V by 2 bases; bases with no gene match: 6. DNA of the CDR3: TGTGCCAGCAGCTTACGGGGACAGGGGAAGAACGAGCAGTACTTC. This gives the protein CASSLRGQGKNEQYF.

The genes are TRBV19 and TRBJ2-1; D ambiguous. The germline V and J ends were trimmed by 1 base and 5 bases, with 9 bases remaining between them. This CDR3 comprises 14 residues. Germline CDR1 reads LNHDA; CDR2 reads SQIVND (reference sequence). CDR3: CASSIGNRNNEQFF. The DNA of the CDR3 is TGTGCCAGTAGTATAGGTAATAGGAACAATGAGCAGTTCTTC.

This clonotype was seen more than once but under ten times. The V call is TRBV7-2, the J call TRBJ1-2; D possibly corresponds to TRBD1 (6 bases). CDR1 and CDR2 (germline): SGHTA, FQGNSA. V shed 5 bases and J shed 4 bases, with 17 bases lying between them. This CDR3 has 15 amino acids. In nucleotides, the CDR3 is TGTGCCAGCAGCATTTCGGGACAAACCGGCTATGGCTACACCTTC. The encoded protein is CASSISGQTGYGYTF.

There are a few counts of this clonotype. This chain uses TRBV27 with TRBJ2-7; D remains ambiguous. V lost 6 bases to trimming and J lost 6 bases, with 15 bases between them. The CDR3 covers 13 residues. The germline V gene has CDR1 MNHEY and CDR2 SMNVEV (reference sequence). Here the CDR3 reads CASRSSVGREQYF. The CDR3 DNA reads as TGTGCCAGCAGATCCTCGGTAGGGCGCGAGCAGTACTTC.

This clonotype was detected ten times or more. The chain recombines TRBV11-2 with TRBJ1-2; D gene ambiguous. V gave up 0 bases and J gave up 5 bases, with 1 base separating them. This CDR3 region has 11 residues. Germline loops: CDR1 SGHAT, CDR2 FQNNGV. CDR3 region: CASSLEYGYTF. The CDR3, as DNA: TGTGCCAGCAGCTTAGAATATGGCTACACCTTC.

This chain uses TRBV6-1 with TRBJ2-2; the D call may be TRBD1 or TRBD2 (5 bases each). Deletions cut 7 bases from V and 7 bases from J, with 19 bases between. Germline-derived CDR1 and CDR2 are MNHNS and SASEGT. CDR3 length: 15 amino acids. The CDR3 spells CASKPHGAKDGELFF. The CDR3 DNA reads as TGTGCCAGCAAGCCCCACGGGGCGAAAGACGGGGAGCTGTTTTTT.

This clonotype has just a few counts. The rearrangement uses TRBV5-1 and TRBJ2-7; TRBD2 agrees at 13 bases. The CDR3 sequence is 16 residues long. Per germline, CDR1 SGHRS and CDR2 YFSETQ. Germline trimming cut 5 bases from V and 5 bases from J; bases unmatched to any gene: 10. The CDR3 reads CASSKDGLAGADEQYF. The DNA for the CDR3 is TGCGCCAGCAGTAAAGACGGACTAGCGGGAGCGGACGAGCAGTACTTC.

This clonotype has at least ten counts. V is TRBV5-6 and J is TRBJ2-1; 12 bases align to TRBD2. The CDR3 has 16 residues. V shed 4 bases and J 5 bases; nucleotides not matched to a gene: 7. The germline V gene has CDR1 SGHDT and CDR2 YYEEEE. The CDR3 DNA follows: TGTGCCAGCAGCCGACGGACTAGCGGGAATAACAATGAGCAGTTCTTC. Translated: CASSRRTSGNNNEQFF.

At least ten counts were recorded for this clonotype. V gene TRBV6-1 combines with J gene TRBJ2-1; 9 positions match TRBD2. The trim removed 3 bases at V and 4 bases at J, leaving 7 bases unmatched. The CDR3 length is 16 residues. Germline CDR1 and CDR2: MNHNS and SASEGT. CDR3 sequence (DNA): TGTGCCAGCAGTGACCTATTGACTAGCGGTTACAATGAGCAGTTCTTC. Its protein is CASSDLLTSGYNEQFF.

Worth noting for this clonotype: One junction end does not reproduce the germline sequence, and a read error may be involved. V usage is TRBV10-3 and J usage is TRBJ2-5, with D hard to call. Germline assignment: CDR1 ENHRY and CDR2 SYGVKD. This CDR3 has 12 residues. CDR3 residues: CATSPPGETQYF. The CDR3 DNA reads TGTGCCACCAGTCCGCCTGGCGAGACCCAGTACTTC.

This clonotype was seen repeatedly, ten times or more. The chain is built from TRBV10-3 and TRBJ1-2; D is uncertain. Germline-derived CDR1 and CDR2 are ENHRY and SYGVKD. The CDR3 runs to 14 residues. V dropped 0 bases and J dropped 4 bases, with 9 bases sitting between them. The CDR3 sequence is CAISESNGAYGYTF. The CDR3 nucleotides are TGTGCCATCAGTGAGTCCAATGGAGCCTATGGCTACACCTTC.

This clonotype has ten or more counts. The chain joins TRBV18 to TRBJ2-1, with TRBD2 matching 7 bases. Trimming took 6 bases from V and 7 from J; bases not matched to a gene: 9. Germline V lookup: CDR1 KGHSH, CDR2 LQKENI. The CDR3 extends over 14 amino acids. This chain's CDR3 is CASSLGGNRNEQFF. The CDR3 bases are TGTGCCAGCTCCCTCGGGGGGAATAGGAATGAGCAGTTCTTC. The variable domain in full, with the rest retrieved from reference TRBV18 and TRBJ2-1, is NAGVMQNPRHLVRRRGQEARLRCSPMKGHSHVYWYRQLPEEGLKFMVYLQKENIIDESGMPKERFSAEFPKEGPSILRIQQVVRGDSAAYFCASSLGGNRNEQFFGPGTRLTVL.

This clonotype has ten or more counts. The rearrangement links TRBV28 to TRBJ2-5; 8 nucleotides match TRBD2. Germline CDR1 reads MDHEN; CDR2 reads SYDVKM. V was pared by 3 bases and J by 7 bases, with 7 bases of the junction left unmatched. This CDR3 has 14 amino acids. The CDR3 protein is CASSFISGVGTQYF. The DNA for the CDR3 is TGTGCCAGCAGTTTTATTAGCGGGGTTGGGACCCAGTACTTC.

The gene calls are TRBV7-9 and TRBJ2-3, with 13 bases fitting TRBD2. Per germline, CDR1 SEHNR and CDR2 FQNEAQ (reference sequence). The CDR3 has 16 amino acids. V trimming: 5 bases; J trimming: 2 bases; junction bases outside the gene matches: 4. The CDR3 nucleotides read TGTGCCAGCAGCCCCGGACTAGCGGGAGTCACAGATACGCAGTATTTT. Its protein is CASSPGLAGVTDTQYF.

This clonotype turned up a few times. V usage is TRBV29-1 and J usage is TRBJ2-1, with D possibly TRBD2 on 5 matching bases. The CDR3 covers 13 residues. V lost 5 bases and J lost 7, with 15 bases in between. The germline gives CDR1 SQVTM, CDR2 ANQGSEA. CDR3 sequence reads: CSVYTSPGNEQFF. The CDR3 DNA reads TGCAGCGTTTACACGAGTCCGGGAAATGAGCAGTTCTTC.

This clonotype was picked up a small number of times. V and J are TRBV30 and TRBJ1-2; 8 bases agree with TRBD1. V lost 3 bases and J lost 1; bases outside the gene matches: 7. Germline V CDR1 and CDR2: GTSNPN, SVGIG (reference sequence). This CDR3 is built from 15 residues. In DNA form, the CDR3 reads TGTGCCTGGAGCGTCGGGACAGGAGATAACTATGGCTACACCTTC. Amino acids: CAWSVGTGDNYGYTF. Based on the CDR3 plus reference TRBV30 and TRBJ1-2, the full variable domain is SQTIHQWPATLVQPVGSPLSLECTVEGTSNPNLYWYRQAAGRGLQLLFYSVGIGQISSEVPQNLSASRPQDRQFILSSKKLLLSDSGFYLCAWSVGTGDNYGYTFGSGTRLTVV.

V and J are TRBV20-1 and TRBJ2-7; TRBD1 aligns across 11 bases. V gave up 7 bases and J gave up 6 bases; unmatched junction bases: 8. Germline lookup yields CDR1 DFQATT and CDR2 SNEGSKA (reference sequence). CDR3 length: 13 amino acids. The CDR3 DNA reads TGCAGTGTGGGCCAGGACAGGGGGCGCGAGCAGTACTTC. It translates to CSVGQDRGREQYF.

This chain uses TRBV7-3 with TRBJ2-3; D unresolved. The CDR3 length is 14 residues. Germline loops: CDR1 SGHTA, CDR2 FQGTGA. V was pared by 2 bases and J by 6 bases, with 12 bases between. The CDR3 loop reads CASSLRDPPDTQYF. CDR3 nucleotide sequence: TGTGCCAGCAGCTTACGAGACCCCCCCGATACGCAGTATTTT.

This clonotype was detected only a few times. This chain uses TRBV28 with TRBJ1-4; D unclear. The CDR3 covers 14 residues. Germline V gene data show CDR1 as MDHEN and CDR2 as SYDVKM. Trimming left V 1 base short and J 8 bases short, with 11 bases between. The CDR3 loop reads CASSLFRLGEKLFF. The CDR3 DNA follows: TGTGCCAGCAGTTTATTTCGTTTGGGAGAAAAACTGTTTTTT.

This clonotype was found a few times. The rearrangement links TRBV9 to TRBJ2-2; possibly TRBD1 for D (5 bases). The germline gives CDR1 SGDLS, CDR2 YYNGEE. The CDR3 has 14 residues. Trimming pared 0 bases from V and 3 bases from J, leaving 6 bases between. DNA for the CDR3: TGTGCCAGCAGCGTAGCAGGGTACACCGGGGAGCTGTTTTTT. Translated: CASSVAGYTGELFF.

The chain joins TRBV11-2 to TRBJ2-1; the match to TRBD1 covers 9 bases. Germline V lookup: CDR1 SGHAT, CDR2 FQNNGV. V shed 0 bases, J shed 3 bases, and the junction held 6 bases outside the gene matches. The CDR3 loop spans 17 amino acids. CDR3 in DNA: TGTGCCAGCAGCTTAGAGGGGGCGGGACAGGGCTACAATGAGCAGTTCTTC. It yields the protein CASSLEGAGQGYNEQFF.

This clonotype was counted between two and nine times. The rearrangement links TRBV20-1 to TRBJ2-3; TRBD2 aligns across 8 bases. With V trimmed by 6 bases and J by 2 bases, 10 bases remained unmatched. The CDR3 spans 15 residues. Germline CDR1 and CDR2: DFQATT and SNEGSKA (reference sequence). The CDR3 protein is CSAIPISGITDTQYF. Written as DNA, the CDR3 is TGCAGTGCCATCCCCATTAGCGGGATCACAGATACGCAGTATTTT.

The chain combines TRBV7-9 with TRBJ2-7, with 10 bases lining up with TRBD1. After removal of 5 bases from V and 7 bases from J, the junction contained 8 bases not matched to a gene. The CDR3 is 14 residues long. From germline, CDR1 is SEHNR and CDR2 FQNEAQ (reference sequence). CDR3 DNA sequence: TGTGCCAGCAGCCAGATGAGGACAGGGGGGGAGCAGTACTTC. Its protein is CASSQMRTGGEQYF.

This clonotype has a handful of counts. Written as DNA, the CDR3 is TGCGCCAGCAGCCAAGTCCGGGGGGGATTCACTGAAGCTTTCTTT. It yields the protein CASSQVRGGFTEAFF. V gene TRBV4-3 combines with J gene TRBJ1-1; tentative D call: TRBD1 (5 bases). CDR1 and CDR2 from the germline V gene are LGHNA and YSLEER. Trimming removed 1 base at V and 4 bases at J, with 13 bases between. The CDR3 has 15 residues.

The genes are TRBV12-3 or TRBV12-4 and TRBJ1-6; D possibly corresponds to TRBD1 (5 bases). The V end was cut by 1 base, the J end by 14 bases, with 15 bases between. The CDR3 totals 14 residues. CDR3 in amino acids: CASSLGGPSGSLHF. In nucleotides, the CDR3 is TGTGCCAGCAGTTTAGGGGGCCCCTCGGGATCCCTCCACTTT.

This clonotype came up many times. The J gene is TRBJ2-2, the V gene TRBV29-1; 10 nucleotides line up with TRBD2. CDR3 length: 14 amino acids. V shed 6 bases and J 3 bases; nucleotides not matched to a gene: 4. The germline V gene encodes CDR1 SQVTM and CDR2 ANQGSEA. The CDR3 bases are TGCAGCGTGGTAGCGGGGGGATACACCGGGGAGCTGTTTTTT. This sequence encodes CSVVAGGYTGELFF.

This clonotype was recorded a few times. This chain connects TRBV2 to TRBJ1-2; weak D call: TRBD1 (6 bases). The V end lost 5 bases, the J end lost 4 bases, and 17 bases lay between the germline ends. The length of the CDR3 is 15 residues. Germline CDR1 SNHLY, CDR2 FYNNEI. The CDR3 region is CASSYNRVPGYGYTF. CDR3 bases: TGTGCCAGCAGTTATAACAGGGTCCCCGGCTATGGCTACACCTTC.